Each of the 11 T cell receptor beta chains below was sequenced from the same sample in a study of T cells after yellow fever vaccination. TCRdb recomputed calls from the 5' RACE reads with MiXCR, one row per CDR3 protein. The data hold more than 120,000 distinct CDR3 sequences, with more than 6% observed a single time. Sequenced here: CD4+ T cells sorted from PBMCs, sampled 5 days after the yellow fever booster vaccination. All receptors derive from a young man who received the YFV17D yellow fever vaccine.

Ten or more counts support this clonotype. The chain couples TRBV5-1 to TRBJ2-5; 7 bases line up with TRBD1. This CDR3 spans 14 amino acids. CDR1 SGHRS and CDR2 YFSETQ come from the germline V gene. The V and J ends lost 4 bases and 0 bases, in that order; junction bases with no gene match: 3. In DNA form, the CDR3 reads TGCGCCAGCAGCGCCGGGACAGACCAAGAGACCCAGTACTTC. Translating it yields CASSAGTDQETQYF.

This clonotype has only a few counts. The CDR3 here is CSVEGATYEQYF. Written as DNA, the CDR3 is TGCAGCGTTGAAGGGGCTACCTACGAGCAGTACTTC. V gene TRBV29-1 combines with J gene TRBJ2-7; unclear D gene. Germline V CDR1 and CDR2: SQVTM, ANQGSEA. The V and J ends lost 1 base and 2 bases respectively, with 6 bases between them. This CDR3 has 12 amino acids.

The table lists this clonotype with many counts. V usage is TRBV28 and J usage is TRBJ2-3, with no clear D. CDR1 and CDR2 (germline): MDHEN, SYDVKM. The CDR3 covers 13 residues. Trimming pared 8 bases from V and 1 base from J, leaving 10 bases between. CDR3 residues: CASQPGGTDTQYF. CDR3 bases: TGTGCCAGCCAGCCAGGCGGCACAGATACGCAGTATTTT.

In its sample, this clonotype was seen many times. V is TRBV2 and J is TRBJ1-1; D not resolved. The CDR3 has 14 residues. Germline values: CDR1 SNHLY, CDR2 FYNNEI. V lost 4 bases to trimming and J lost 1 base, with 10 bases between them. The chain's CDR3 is CASSGRTSNTEAFF. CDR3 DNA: TGTGCCAGCAGTGGTCGGACCTCGAACACTGAAGCTTTCTTT.

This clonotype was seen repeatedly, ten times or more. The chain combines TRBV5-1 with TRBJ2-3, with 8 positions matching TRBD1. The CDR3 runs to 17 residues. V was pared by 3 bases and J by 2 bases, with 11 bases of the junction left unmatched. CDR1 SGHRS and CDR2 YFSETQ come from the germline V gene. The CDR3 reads CASSSGGGQGFTDTQYF. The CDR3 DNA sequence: TGCGCCAGCAGCTCAGGGGGTGGACAGGGATTCACAGATACGCAGTATTTT.

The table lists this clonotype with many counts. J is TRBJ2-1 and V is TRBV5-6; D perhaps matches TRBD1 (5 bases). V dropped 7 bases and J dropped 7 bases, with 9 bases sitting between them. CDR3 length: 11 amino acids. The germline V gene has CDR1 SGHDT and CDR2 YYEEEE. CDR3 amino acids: CASRPGNEQFF. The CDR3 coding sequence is TGTGCCAGCCGCCCAGGGAATGAGCAGTTCTTC.

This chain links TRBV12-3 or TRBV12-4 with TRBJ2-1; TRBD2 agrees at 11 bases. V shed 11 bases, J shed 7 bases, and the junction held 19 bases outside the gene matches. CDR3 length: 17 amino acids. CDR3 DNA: TGTGCCCGCTGTTTCAGGGCTAGCGGGAGGACCGGGAATGAGCAGTTCTTC. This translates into CARCFRASGRTGNEQFF.

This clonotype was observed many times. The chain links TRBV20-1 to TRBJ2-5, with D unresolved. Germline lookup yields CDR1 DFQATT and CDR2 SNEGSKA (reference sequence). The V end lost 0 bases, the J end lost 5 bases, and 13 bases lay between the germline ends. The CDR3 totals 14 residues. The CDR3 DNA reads TGCAGTGCTAGAGAAAGGGTCAGGCTCGAGACCCAGTACTTC. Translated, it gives CSARERVRLETQYF.

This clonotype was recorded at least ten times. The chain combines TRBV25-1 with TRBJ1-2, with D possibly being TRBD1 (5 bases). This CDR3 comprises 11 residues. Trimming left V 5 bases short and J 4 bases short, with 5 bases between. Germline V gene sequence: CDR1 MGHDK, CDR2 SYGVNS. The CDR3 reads CASSQGYGYTF. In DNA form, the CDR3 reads TGTGCCAGCAGTCAGGGCTATGGCTACACCTTC.

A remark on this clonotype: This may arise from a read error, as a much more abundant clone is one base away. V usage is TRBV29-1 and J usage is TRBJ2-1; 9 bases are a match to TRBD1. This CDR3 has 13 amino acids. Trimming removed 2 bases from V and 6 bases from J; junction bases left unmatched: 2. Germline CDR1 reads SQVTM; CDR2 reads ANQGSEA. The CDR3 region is CSVEKDRGNEQFF. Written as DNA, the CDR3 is TGCAGCGTTGAAAAGGACAGGGGCAATGAGCAGTTCTTC.

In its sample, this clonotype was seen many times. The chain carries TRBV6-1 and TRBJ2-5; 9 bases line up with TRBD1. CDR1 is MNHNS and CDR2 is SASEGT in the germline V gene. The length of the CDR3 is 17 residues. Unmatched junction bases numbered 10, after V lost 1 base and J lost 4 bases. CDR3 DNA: TGTGCCAGCAGTGAAGAATGGGCAACGACAGGGGGAGAGACCCAGTACTTC. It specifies CASSEEWATTGGETQYF.